This entry is about one TCR beta chain. Its binding antigen is unknown. Per-nucleotide qualities are absent, and no much larger clonotype sits a single base away. These data belong to a study of blood T cell repertoires in COVID-19 (dated by TCRdb to the early 2020s). Turning to the overall study: The collaborator samples originated in the United States, Italy and Spain and spanned the acute and convalescent phases of COVID-19. HLA class I and class II types, where available, came from metadata supplied by the sample provider rather than from assay-based typing. The repertoires were released in a freely available public database intended as a resource for research on the immune response to SARS-CoV-2. Nearly every sample came with metadata listing a de-identified subject ID, COVID-19 status, age in years and sex. Subjects who had been exposed to COVID-19, were actively infected with it, or had recovered from it provided the deeply sampled blood TCRbeta repertoires that made up the dataset. The prospective study material was composed of cDNA or gDNA derived from T cells, B-cell-depleted T cells, or PBMCs. The samples were drawn from the first 160 participants of the ongoing ImmuneRACE study and from 1,254 subjects provided by 6 global collaborators. Overall results and qualifications from the work: The quantity of clinical and demographic metadata differed by source and by participant and was supplied without curation.

TCRbeta CDR3 regions were amplified from genomic DNA using the immunoSEQ Assay, a bias-controlled multiplex PCR. On the study's bioinformatics: Nucleated cell counts per sample were estimated from amplification of reference gene primers within the assay. To quantify the absolute abundance of each unique TCRbeta CDR3 rearrangement, sequence reads were collapsed and filtered. For each sample, productive Simpson clonality was calculated as the square root of Simpson's diversity index over productive rearrangements. In its TCRdb copy, this immuneACCESS table keeps in-frame sequences only and misses some clones. Where compared with another copy, unresolved V genes explain less than half of these, and the others have no known cause. V and J calls and clone size come straight from that table; D and trimming were deduced from the DNA. This sample lists tens of thousands of clones; more than 70% were detected once. The top ten hold approximately 3.6% of the sample.

Reading the germline V gene (reference sequence) gives CDR1 LGHDT and CDR2 YNNKEL. The CDR3 covers 13 residues, taking in both the cysteine and the phenylalanine. The sequence is cut down to CDR3 DNA, 39 bases in frame from base 1. Relative to germline, V is 0 bases shorter and J is 10 bases shorter, with 12 bases between their ends. Whole blood was collected in K2EDTA tubes by collaborating institutions according to the institutions' own protocols. For TCRbeta analysis, collaborators shipped samples as frozen whole blood, isolated PBMCs, or DNA extracted from either of those sample types. The sequence joins TRBV3-1 (or the pseudogene TRBV3-2) to TRBJ1-1; no D gene is confidently identified. The TCR sequence derives from a man in his sixties or seventies with acute or convalescent COVID-19. Sequencing was carried out using peripheral blood. CDR3 sequence: CASSQDWRSGAFF. The DNA sequence is TGTGCCAGCAGCCAAGATTGGCGGTCTGGAGCTTTCTTT.